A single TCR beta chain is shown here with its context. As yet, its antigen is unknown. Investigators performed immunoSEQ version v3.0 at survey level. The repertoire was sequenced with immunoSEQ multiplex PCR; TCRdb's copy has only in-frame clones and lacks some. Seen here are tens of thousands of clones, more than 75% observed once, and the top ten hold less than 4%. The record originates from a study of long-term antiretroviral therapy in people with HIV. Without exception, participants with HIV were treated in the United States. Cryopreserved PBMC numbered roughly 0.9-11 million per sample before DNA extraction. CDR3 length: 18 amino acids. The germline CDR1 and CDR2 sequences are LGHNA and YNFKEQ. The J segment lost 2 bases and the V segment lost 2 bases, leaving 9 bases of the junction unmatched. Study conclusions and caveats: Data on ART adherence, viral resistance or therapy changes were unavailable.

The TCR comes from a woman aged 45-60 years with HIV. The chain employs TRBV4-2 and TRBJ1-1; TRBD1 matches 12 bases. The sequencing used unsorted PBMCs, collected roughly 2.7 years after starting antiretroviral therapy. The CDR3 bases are TGTGCCAGCAGCCAAAGTCCCGGGACAGGGGGCGATAACACTGAAGCTTTCTTT. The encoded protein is CASSQSPGTGGDNTEAFF.